These 18 T cell receptor beta chains originate from one sample sequenced in a study of cytomegalovirus exposure and HLA in healthy donors. Primers: 60 Vbeta forward and 13 Jbeta reverse. The data were produced by immunoSEQ multiplex PCR, yet TCRdb's version contains in-frame clones alone and is incomplete. The sample has some 110,000 clones, more than 60% seen once. The sequencing sample was made of PBMCs. The source of these receptors is a man aged 40-50 years in good health and CMV-seronegative.

The chain is built from TRBV29-1 and TRBJ2-7; 8 bases are a match to TRBD2. V lost 6 bases to trimming and J lost 6 bases; unmatched junction nucleotides: 4. Germline V gives CDR1 SQVTM, CDR2 ANQGSEA. CDR3 length: 11 residues. This CDR3 reads CSVRAGGEQYF. Here the CDR3 DNA reads TGCAGCGTCCGTGCGGGGGGCGAGCAGTACTTC.

V is TRBV5-6 and J is TRBJ2-1; 10 bases fit TRBD2. This CDR3 region has 15 residues. The V gene's germline CDR1 is SGHDT and CDR2 YYEEEE. V trimming: 5 bases; J trimming: 9 bases; junction bases outside the gene matches: 11. This CDR3 reads CASREAGGPSREQFF. DNA for the CDR3: TGTGCCAGCAGAGAAGCGGGGGGGCCTTCTCGTGAGCAGTTCTTC.

V and J are TRBV5-8 and TRBJ2-3; 7 nucleotides align to TRBD2. Germline V gives CDR1 SGHTS, CDR2 YDEGEE. V was pared by 1 base and J by 2 bases, with 7 bases of the junction left unmatched. The CDR3 consists of 16 residues. The CDR3 coding sequence is TGTGCCAGCAGCTTGCGGGCTAGCGGCTACACAGATACGCAGTATTTT. Amino acids: CASSLRASGYTDTQYF.

The rearrangement joins TRBV7-9 to TRBJ2-3; the match to TRBD2 covers 11 bases. Germline loops: CDR1 SEHNR, CDR2 FQNEAQ (reference sequence). Trimming removed 5 bases from V and 6 bases from J; junction bases left unmatched: 16. CDR3 size: 18 residues. This CDR3 reads CASSHRGTSGPRGDTQYF. The CDR3 DNA is TGTGCCAGCAGCCACCGCGGGACTAGCGGACCCAGAGGCGATACGCAGTATTTT.

The chain links TRBV18 to TRBJ2-7; D gene unclear. The CDR3 extends over 14 amino acids. From germline, CDR1 is KGHSH and CDR2 LQKENI. V shed 3 bases and J shed 0 bases, with 9 bases lying between them. The CDR3: CASSPGKSSYEQYF. The CDR3 DNA follows: TGTGCCAGCTCACCGGGCAAAAGCTCCTACGAGCAGTACTTC.

The J gene is TRBJ2-2, the V gene TRBV29-1, with D perhaps TRBD2 (6 bases). The CDR3 consists of 14 residues. The V end was cut by 7 bases, the J end by 1 base, with 13 bases between. Germline V gene sequence: CDR1 SQVTM, CDR2 ANQGSEA. Written as DNA, the CDR3 is TGCAGCGCGTCCCGGGGAGGGAACACCGGGGAGCTGTTTTTT. Translating gives CSASRGGNTGELFF.

Note on this clone: Within the sample, other DNA sequences also encode this same CDR3. V is TRBV18 and J is TRBJ2-3; a possible D gene is TRBD1 (6 bases). The V end lost 3 bases, the J end lost 6 bases, and 10 bases lay between the germline ends. Germline assignment: CDR1 KGHSH and CDR2 LQKENI. The CDR3 is made up of 13 amino acids. In DNA form, the CDR3 reads TGTGCCAGCTCACCCCCCACAGGGGATACGCAGTATTTT. Its translation: CASSPPTGDTQYF.

This chain connects TRBV5-6 to TRBJ2-5; D possibly corresponds to TRBD1 (5 bases). The CDR3 loop spans 15 amino acids. V was trimmed by 2 bases and J by 5 bases, leaving 16 bases between them. Germline V gene sequence: CDR1 SGHDT, CDR2 YYEEEE. CDR3 sequence reads: CASSFTGRRGETQYF. DNA for the CDR3: TGTGCCAGCAGCTTCACAGGACGGCGTGGCGAGACCCAGTACTTC. Full variable domain (outside the CDR3, taken from reference TRBV5-6 and TRBJ2-5): DAGVTQSPTHLIKTRGQQVTLRCSPKSGHDTVSWYQQALGQGPQFIFQYYEEEERQRGNFPDRFSGHQFPNYSSELNVNALLLGDSALYLCASSFTGRRGETQYFGPGTRLLVL.

The chain combines TRBV6-1 with TRBJ2-3; 11 positions agree with TRBD2. The CDR3 length is 15 residues. Unmatched junction bases numbered 2, after V lost 3 bases and J lost 3 bases. Germline loops: CDR1 MNHNS, CDR2 SASEGT. CDR3 nucleotide sequence: TGTGCCAGCAGTGATGTAGCGGGGGGGACAGATACGCAGTATTTT. It specifies CASSDVAGGTDTQYF.

This chain links TRBV7-2 with TRBJ2-3; 10 bases are a match to TRBD2. The V segment lost 5 bases and the J segment 4 bases; nucleotides outside the gene matches: 9. Germline loops: CDR1 SGHTA, CDR2 FQGNSA. This CDR3 has 16 residues. The CDR3 DNA sequence: TGTGCCAGCAGCCAAGGACTAGCGGCGTCGGCAGATACGCAGTATTTT. This gives the protein CASSQGLAASADTQYF.

V is TRBV6-1 and J is TRBJ1-1, with D possibly matching TRBD1 (5 bases). The germline V gene encodes CDR1 MNHNS and CDR2 SASEGT. This CDR3 is built from 17 residues. The V gene lost 4 bases and the J gene lost 1 base, with 19 bases spanning the gap. CDR3 in amino acids: CASSGRQTLIPNTEAFF. CDR3 DNA: TGTGCCAGCAGTGGACGACAGACTTTAATACCGAACACTGAAGCTTTCTTT.

The V call is TRBV2, the J call TRBJ2-7; possibly TRBD1 for D (5 bases). Germline CDR1 and CDR2: SNHLY and FYNNEI. The V and J ends lost 1 base and 2 bases respectively, with 12 bases between them. CDR3 length: 15 residues. CDR3 bases: TGTGCCAGCAGTGAAGGTTTGCAGGGTACCTACGAGCAGTACTTC. Translation gives CASSEGLQGTYEQYF.

The V call is TRBV7-2, the J call TRBJ2-7; D is possibly TRBD2 (6 bases). The germline CDR1 and CDR2 sequences are SGHTA and FQGNSA. The V end was cut by 6 bases, the J end by 3 bases, with 18 bases between. The CDR3 extends over 15 amino acids. As DNA, the CDR3 is TGTGCCAGCAGTTCCTCGGACGGGAGAAGCTACGAGCAGTACTTC. This gives the protein CASSSSDGRSYEQYF.

This chain connects TRBV7-9 to TRBJ2-1; TRBD2 aligns across 12 bases. The CDR3 has 15 residues. Trimming at V came to 1 base and at J to 9 bases, leaving 4 bases not matched to a gene. Germline V lookup: CDR1 SEHNR, CDR2 FQNEAQ (reference sequence). CDR3 protein: CASSLVLAGGPEQFF. CDR3 in DNA: TGTGCCAGCAGCTTAGTCCTAGCGGGGGGGCCTGAGCAGTTCTTC.

The chain carries TRBV5-5 and TRBJ2-2; a weak D match, TRBD1 (5 bases). CDR3 length: 15 amino acids. Germline assignment: CDR1 SGHKS and CDR2 YYEKEE (reference sequence). V was cut by 0 bases and J by 0 bases, with 6 bases left in between. CDR3 sequence reads: CASSLGQPNTGELFF. As DNA, the CDR3 is TGTGCCAGCAGCTTGGGACAGCCGAACACCGGGGAGCTGTTTTTT.

The rearrangement joins TRBV6-1 to TRBJ1-4; tentative D call: TRBD1 (5 bases). This CDR3 spans 13 amino acids. V lost 11 bases and J 4 bases, leaving 14 bases between the germline ends. CDR1 and CDR2 (germline): MNHNS, SASEGT. The CDR3 region is CAVEPGLNEKLFF. The DNA of the CDR3 is TGTGCCGTCGAGCCAGGGCTTAATGAAAAACTGTTTTTT.

This clone was seen a single time. The CDR3 DNA reads as TGTGCCAGCAGGGAAGGGACAGCTGGAAACACCATATATTTT. Protein sequence: CASREGTAGNTIYF. The chain links TRBV5-4 to TRBJ1-3; the match to TRBD1 covers 7 bases. J gave up 2 bases and V 5 bases, and 4 bases lay outside the gene matches. Germline lookup yields CDR1 SGHNT and CDR2 YYREEE (reference sequence). The CDR3 covers 14 residues.

The chain carries TRBV18 and TRBJ2-4; TRBD2 matches 8 bases. The germline V gene encodes CDR1 KGHSH and CDR2 LQKENI. The CDR3 length is 15 residues. J gave up 8 bases and V 3 bases, and 9 bases lay outside the gene matches. CDR3 nucleotides: TGTGCCAGCTCACCTTCCGCGGCGGGGGGAGACATTCAGTACTTC. The encoded protein is CASSPSAAGGDIQYF.